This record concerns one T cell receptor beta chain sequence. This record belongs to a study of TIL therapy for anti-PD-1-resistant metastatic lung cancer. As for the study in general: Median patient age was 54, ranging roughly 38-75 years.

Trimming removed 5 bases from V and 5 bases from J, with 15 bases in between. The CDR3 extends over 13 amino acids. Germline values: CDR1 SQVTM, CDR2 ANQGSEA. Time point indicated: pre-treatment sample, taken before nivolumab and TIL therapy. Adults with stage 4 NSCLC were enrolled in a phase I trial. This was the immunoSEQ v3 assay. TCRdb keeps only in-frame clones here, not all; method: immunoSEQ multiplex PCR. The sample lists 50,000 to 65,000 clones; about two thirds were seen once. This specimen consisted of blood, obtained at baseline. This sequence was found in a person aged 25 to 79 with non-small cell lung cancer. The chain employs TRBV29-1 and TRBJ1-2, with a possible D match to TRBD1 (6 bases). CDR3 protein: CSVQDRRGYGYTF. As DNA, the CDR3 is TGCAGCGTTCAGGACAGAAGGGGGTATGGCTACACCTTC.